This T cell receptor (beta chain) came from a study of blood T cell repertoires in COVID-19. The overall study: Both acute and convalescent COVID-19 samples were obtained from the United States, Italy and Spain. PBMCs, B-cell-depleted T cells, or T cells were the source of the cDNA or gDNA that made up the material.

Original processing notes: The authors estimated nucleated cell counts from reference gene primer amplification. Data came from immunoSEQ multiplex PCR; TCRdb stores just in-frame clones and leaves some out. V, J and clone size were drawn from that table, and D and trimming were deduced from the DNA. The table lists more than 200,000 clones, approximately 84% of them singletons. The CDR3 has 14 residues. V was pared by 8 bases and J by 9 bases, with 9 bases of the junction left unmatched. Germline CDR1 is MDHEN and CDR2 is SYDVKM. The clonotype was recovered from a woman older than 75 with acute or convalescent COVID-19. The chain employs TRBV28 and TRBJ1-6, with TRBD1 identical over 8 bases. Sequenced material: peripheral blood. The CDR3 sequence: CASSPSGGASPLHF. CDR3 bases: TGTGCCAGCTCACCTTCAGGGGGCGCTTCACCCCTCCACTTT.